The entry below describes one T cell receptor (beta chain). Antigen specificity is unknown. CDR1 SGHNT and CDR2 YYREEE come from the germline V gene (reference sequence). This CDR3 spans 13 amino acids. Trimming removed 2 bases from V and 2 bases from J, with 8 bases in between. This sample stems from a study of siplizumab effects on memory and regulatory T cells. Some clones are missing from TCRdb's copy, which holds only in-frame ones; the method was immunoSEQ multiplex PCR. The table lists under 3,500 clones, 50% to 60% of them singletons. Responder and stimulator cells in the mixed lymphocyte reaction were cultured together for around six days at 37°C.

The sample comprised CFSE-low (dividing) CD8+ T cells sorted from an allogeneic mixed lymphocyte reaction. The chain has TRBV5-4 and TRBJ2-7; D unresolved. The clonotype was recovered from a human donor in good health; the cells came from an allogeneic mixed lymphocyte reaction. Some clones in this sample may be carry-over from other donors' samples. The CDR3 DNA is TGTGCCAGCAGCTTAGGCCCAACCTACGAGCAGTACTTC. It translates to CASSLGPTYEQYF.